This TCR beta chain was obtained from a study of T cells in Graves' hyperthyroidism and ophthalmopathy. This clonotype was recorded many times. Researchers amplified the TCR beta CDR3 regions from RNA transcripts. When the TCR CDR3 underwent first-round RT-PCR, the HTBI primer set was used. TCRdb processed the multiplex PCR reads anew with MiXCR; each CDR3 protein has one entry. The sample holds 600,000 or so distinct CDR3 sequences, roughly 15% seen once. Germline V gives CDR1 SGHNT, CDR2 YENEEA. There are 15 residues in the CDR3. After removal of 6 bases from V and 5 bases from J, the junction contained 11 bases not matched to a gene.

This clonotype was obtained from a woman under 40 with Graves' hyperthyroidism. This sequence joins TRBV11-3 and TRBJ2-5; TRBD2 aligns across 8 bases. The sequencing sample was made of blood. The CDR3 loop is CASSTPREDGETQYF. The CDR3, as DNA: TGTGCCAGCAGTACACCGCGGGAGGATGGGGAGACCCAGTACTTC.